The rows below give T cell receptor beta chains drawn from one sample of a study of T cell changes during pregnancy in multiple sclerosis. Sequencing was performed with immunoSEQ multiplex PCR; in TCRdb, only in-frame clones are kept and a portion is missing. The table lists about 51,000 clones, 85% to 95% of them singletons. This specimen consisted of peripheral blood, obtained in the second trimester of pregnancy. The receptors were sampled from a female donor with multiple sclerosis, enrolled in a pregnancy study. The CDR3 runs from the conserved cysteine through the conserved F or W. Fields, in order: D gene, clone size, V gene, J gene, CDR3 length, CDR3 DNA, CDR3 protein. A D gene is named only where the DNA matches it firmly. A clone size is listed for some rows: how often the clone was seen (once, few, many), or a class if it is expanded.

D gene: NA
clone size: NA
V gene: TRBV2
J gene: TRBJ1-5
CDR3 length: 14
CDR3 DNA: TGTGCCAGCAGTGACAGGGGCCGCAATCAGCCCCAGCATTTT
CDR3 protein: CASSDRGRNQPQHF

D gene: TRBD2
clone size: once
V gene: TRBV4-3
J gene: TRBJ2-7
CDR3 length: 17
CDR3 DNA: TGCGCCAGCAGCCAGCAGGGAGGGACTACCAGATCCTACGAGCAGTACTTC
CDR3 protein: CASSQQGGTTRSYEQYF

D gene: TRBD2
clone size: NA
V gene: TRBV4-1
J gene: TRBJ2-1
CDR3 length: 17
CDR3 DNA: TGCGCCAGCAGCCAAGATCCGGGACTAGCGGGAGAAGAGGAGCAGTTCTTC
CDR3 protein: CASSQDPGLAGEEEQFF

D gene: NA
clone size: NA
V gene: TRBV6-1
J gene: TRBJ2-3
CDR3 length: 15
CDR3 DNA: TGTGCCAGCATTTATGGCTCGGGACAATCAGATACGCAGTATTTT
CDR3 protein: CASIYGSGQSDTQYF

D gene: TRBD1
clone size: NA
V gene: TRBV6-5
J gene: TRBJ1-1
CDR3 length: 12
CDR3 DNA: TGTGCCAGCAGTTACAGACAGGGTGAAGCTTTCTTT
CDR3 protein: CASSYRQGEAFF

D gene: NA
clone size: NA
V gene: TRBV7-9
J gene: TRBJ2-7
CDR3 length: 13
CDR3 DNA: TGTGCCAGCAGCTCTGGTAGCTCCTACGAGCAGTACTTC
CDR3 protein: CASSSGSSYEQYF

D gene: TRBD2
clone size: once
V gene: TRBV4-3
J gene: TRBJ2-7
CDR3 length: 15
CDR3 DNA: TGCGCCAGCAGCCAAGATCCGGGAGGGCCCTACGAGCAGTACTTC
CDR3 protein: CASSQDPGGPYEQYF

D gene: NA
clone size: NA
V gene: TRBV14
J gene: TRBJ2-7
CDR3 length: 14
CDR3 DNA: TGTGCCAGCAGCCTTTCGGGACTTACCTACGAGCAGTACTTC
CDR3 protein: CASSLSGLTYEQYF

D gene: NA
clone size: NA
V gene: TRBV5-1
J gene: TRBJ2-7
CDR3 length: 15
CDR3 DNA: TGCGCCAGCAGCTTGGAGTTATCAGGGGCTTACGAGCAGTACTTC
CDR3 protein: CASSLELSGAYEQYF

D gene: NA
clone size: NA
V gene: TRBV19
J gene: TRBJ2-2
CDR3 length: 12
CDR3 DNA: TGTGCCAGTTGCCAGTCCACCGGGGAGCTGTTTTTT
CDR3 protein: CASCQSTGELFF

D gene: NA
clone size: NA
V gene: TRBV25-1
J gene: TRBJ2-1
CDR3 length: 15
CDR3 DNA: TGTGCCAGCAGTCTCCCGGCGGCCCTGAGCAATGAGCAGTTCTTC
CDR3 protein: CASSLPAALSNEQFF

D gene: NA
clone size: few
V gene: TRBV4-1
J gene: TRBJ1-5
CDR3 length: 16
CDR3 DNA: TGCGCCAGCAGCCAAGATGAGTGGGCCACCAATCAGCCCCAGCATTTT
CDR3 protein: CASSQDEWATNQPQHF

D gene: NA
clone size: NA
V gene: TRBV6-4
J gene: TRBJ2-3
CDR3 length: 14
CDR3 DNA: TGTGCCAGCAGTGACTCGATGGGGAGAGATACGCAGTATTTT
CDR3 protein: CASSDSMGRDTQYF

D gene: NA
clone size: NA
V gene: TRBV7-2
J gene: TRBJ2-3
CDR3 length: 16
CDR3 DNA: TGTGCCAGCAGCTTAGGGAGCGGAGGCCACACAGATACGCAGTATTTT
CDR3 protein: CASSLGSGGHTDTQYF

D gene: TRBD2
clone size: once
V gene: TRBV6-1
J gene: TRBJ2-7
CDR3 length: 15
CDR3 DNA: TGTGCCAGCAGTGTACTTAGCGGGAATAGGTACGAGCAGTACTTC
CDR3 protein: CASSVLSGNRYEQYF

D gene: NA
clone size: NA
V gene: TRBV7-9
J gene: TRBJ2-3
CDR3 length: 15
CDR3 DNA: TGTGCCAGCAGCTTAAGAGGATCTAGCACAGATACGCAGTATTTT
CDR3 protein: CASSLRGSSTDTQYF

D gene: NA
clone size: NA
V gene: TRBV28
J gene: TRBJ2-7
CDR3 length: 14
CDR3 DNA: TGTGCCAGCAGACACAGGGATCAACCCTACGAGCAGTACTTC
CDR3 protein: CASRHRDQPYEQYF

D gene: TRBD2
clone size: NA
V gene: TRBV9
J gene: TRBJ2-7
CDR3 length: 15
CDR3 DNA: TGTGCCAGCAGCGTAGCAGGCGGGAGCATCTACGAGCAGTACTTC
CDR3 protein: CASSVAGGSIYEQYF

D gene: NA
clone size: NA
V gene: TRBV14
J gene: TRBJ2-5
CDR3 length: 14
CDR3 DNA: TGTGCCAGCAGCCATGGAGGGGTACGAGAGACCCAGTACTTC
CDR3 protein: CASSHGGVRETQYF

D gene: TRBD2
clone size: NA
V gene: TRBV5-1
J gene: TRBJ2-1
CDR3 length: 15
CDR3 DNA: TGCGCCAGCAGCTTGTATAGCGGGAGGCCCAATGAGCAGTTCTTC
CDR3 protein: CASSLYSGRPNEQFF

D gene: TRBD1
clone size: NA
V gene: TRBV29-1
J gene: TRBJ1-1
CDR3 length: 15
CDR3 DNA: TGCAGCGTGGGGGACAGGAGATTCCTTAACACTGAAGCTTTCTTT
CDR3 protein: CSVGDRRFLNTEAFF

D gene: TRBD2
clone size: NA
V gene: TRBV15
J gene: TRBJ2-5
CDR3 length: 15
CDR3 DNA: TGTGCCACCAGCAGGACTAGCGGGAGGGAGGAGACCCAGTACTTC
CDR3 protein: CATSRTSGREETQYF

D gene: NA
clone size: NA
V gene: TRBV21-1
J gene: TRBJ1-1
CDR3 length: 14
CDR3 DNA: TGTGCCAGCATCAGAAACAGGGTTAACACTGAAGCTTTCTTT
CDR3 protein: CASIRNRVNTEAFF

D gene: TRBD2
clone size: NA
V gene: TRBV29-1
J gene: TRBJ2-1
CDR3 length: 13
CDR3 DNA: TGCAGCGGTACTAGCGGGAGGGCCGATGAGCAGTTCTTC
CDR3 protein: CSGTSGRADEQFF

D gene: NA
clone size: NA
V gene: TRBV7-2
J gene: TRBJ2-2
CDR3 length: 15
CDR3 DNA: TGTGCCAGCAGCTCCTCAAGCGGGAACACCGGGGAGCTGTTTTTT
CDR3 protein: CASSSSSGNTGELFF

D gene: NA
clone size: NA
V gene: TRBV18
J gene: TRBJ2-2
CDR3 length: 17
CDR3 DNA: TGTGCCAGCCATCCCCTTTCTGGCCCGTCGAGGACCGGGGAGCTGTTTTTT
CDR3 protein: CASHPLSGPSRTGELFF

D gene: NA
clone size: once
V gene: TRBV7-3
J gene: TRBJ2-1
CDR3 length: 15
CDR3 DNA: TGTGCCAGCAGCGCTAGCGGAGGGGGGGTCAATGAGCAGTTCTTC
CDR3 protein: CASSASGGGVNEQFF

D gene: TRBD2
clone size: NA
V gene: TRBV19
J gene: TRBJ2-1
CDR3 length: 14
CDR3 DNA: TGTGCCAGCACGGGACTAGCGGGAGAAGGTGTGCAGTTCTTC
CDR3 protein: CASTGLAGEGVQFF

D gene: NA
clone size: NA
V gene: TRBV18
J gene: TRBJ2-1
CDR3 length: 13
CDR3 DNA: TGTGCCAGCTCGCCCGCTAGGAACAATGAGCAGTTCTTC
CDR3 protein: CASSPARNNEQFF

D gene: TRBD2
clone size: NA
V gene: TRBV7-9
J gene: TRBJ2-5
CDR3 length: 15
CDR3 DNA: TGTGCCAGCAGTAGCGTACTAGCGGCCCAAGAGACCCAGTACTTC
CDR3 protein: CASSSVLAAQETQYF

D gene: TRBD1
clone size: NA
V gene: TRBV27
J gene: TRBJ2-2
CDR3 length: 14
CDR3 DNA: TGTGCCACCCGGACAGGGGGCCACACCGGGGAGCTGTTTTTT
CDR3 protein: CATRTGGHTGELFF

D gene: TRBD1
clone size: once
V gene: TRBV7-2
J gene: TRBJ2-1
CDR3 length: 15
CDR3 DNA: TGTGCCAGCAGCTCGGGGACAGGCACGAACAATGAGCAGTTCTTC
CDR3 protein: CASSSGTGTNNEQFF

D gene: NA
clone size: NA
V gene: TRBV11-2
J gene: TRBJ1-4
CDR3 length: 14
CDR3 DNA: TGTGCCAGCAGCTTCGGTACAACTAATGAAAAACTGTTTTTT
CDR3 protein: CASSFGTTNEKLFF

D gene: NA
clone size: NA
V gene: TRBV10-2
J gene: TRBJ1-5
CDR3 length: 16
CDR3 DNA: TGCGCCAGCAGTGGACTAGAATTACCTAGCAATCAGCCCCAGCATTTT
CDR3 protein: CASSGLELPSNQPQHF

D gene: TRBD1
clone size: NA
V gene: TRBV12-5
J gene: TRBJ2-2
CDR3 length: 16
CDR3 DNA: TGTGCTAGTGGGCGTCTGACAGGGACGGACACCGGGGAGCTGTTTTTT
CDR3 protein: CASGRLTGTDTGELFF

D gene: TRBD1
clone size: NA
V gene: TRBV18
J gene: TRBJ2-1
CDR3 length: 14
CDR3 DNA: TGTGCCAGCTCCGCGGACAGGGCCTACAATGAGCAGTTCTTC
CDR3 protein: CASSADRAYNEQFF

D gene: TRBD1
clone size: few
V gene: TRBV7-9
J gene: TRBJ2-7
CDR3 length: 13
CDR3 DNA: TGTGCCAGCAGGGGACAGGGGTCCTACGAGCAGTACTTC
CDR3 protein: CASRGQGSYEQYF

D gene: NA
clone size: NA
V gene: TRBV28
J gene: TRBJ1-5
CDR3 length: 17
CDR3 DNA: TGTGCCAGCAGTTATACAACCCCGACAGGTAGGAATCAGCCCCAGCATTTT
CDR3 protein: CASSYTTPTGRNQPQHF

D gene: NA
clone size: NA
V gene: TRBV16
J gene: TRBJ1-3
CDR3 length: 14
CDR3 DNA: TGTGCCAGCAGGCTAACGACAGTACCAAACACCATATATTTT
CDR3 protein: CASRLTTVPNTIYF

D gene: NA
clone size: NA
V gene: TRBV7-6
J gene: TRBJ2-2
CDR3 length: 16
CDR3 DNA: TGTGCCAGCAGCCCCCGCCAGGGGACGAACACCGGGGAGCTGTTTTTT
CDR3 protein: CASSPRQGTNTGELFF

D gene: NA
clone size: NA
V gene: TRBV7-6
J gene: TRBJ1-1
CDR3 length: 15
CDR3 DNA: TGTGCCAGCAGCTTAGCCACCGGGGTGCGGACTGAAGCTTTCTTT
CDR3 protein: CASSLATGVRTEAFF

D gene: NA
clone size: few
V gene: TRBV14
J gene: TRBJ1-1
CDR3 length: 15
CDR3 DNA: TGTGCCAGCAGCCAAGTCCAGGGTAGGAACACTGAAGCTTTCTTT
CDR3 protein: CASSQVQGRNTEAFF

D gene: TRBD1
clone size: NA
V gene: TRBV4-1
J gene: TRBJ2-7
CDR3 length: 15
CDR3 DNA: TGCGCCAGCAGCCAGCCCGGGACAGGGGCGCTCGAGCAGTACTTC
CDR3 protein: CASSQPGTGALEQYF

D gene: TRBD1
clone size: NA
V gene: TRBV5-4
J gene: TRBJ2-5
CDR3 length: 13
CDR3 DNA: TGTGCCAGCAGCGTGACAGGGGGAGAGACCCAGTACTTC
CDR3 protein: CASSVTGGETQYF

D gene: TRBD1
clone size: NA
V gene: TRBV13
J gene: TRBJ1-2
CDR3 length: 15
CDR3 DNA: TGTGCCAGCAGCTTCCGGACAGGGGCCGCCTATGGCTACACCTTC
CDR3 protein: CASSFRTGAAYGYTF